The rows below give T cell receptor beta chains drawn from one sample of a study of glioma-infiltrating T cells. TCRdb independently ran MiXCR on the multiplex PCR reads; one entry per CDR3 protein. This sample carries 300,000 to 400,000 distinct CDR3 sequences, approximately 42% of them seen once, and the ten largest clones take around 13%. Specimen: glioma tissue, nonneoplastic brain tissue, or PBMCs (not recorded which). These TCRs come from a human donor with low-grade glioma or glioblastoma, undergoing nonglioma brain surgery, or in good health (not recorded which). The CDR3 runs from the conserved cysteine through the conserved F or W. The order of the fields is CDR3 DNA, CDR3 protein, V gene, J gene, D gene, clone size. The D gene is left open where the match is weak. Only part of the rows carry a size: once, few, many, or a class if the clone is expanded.

TGCAGCGTGGAAACAGGGGGCCATGGCTACACCTTC	CSVETGGHGYTF	TRBV29-1	TRBJ1-2	TRBD1	-
TGTGCCAGCAGTTCAGTGGGCCAGAACACTGAAGCTTTCTTT	CASSSVGQNTEAFF	TRBV28	TRBJ1-1	-	many
TGTGCCAGCAGCTTAAGTAGGACATACACTGAAGCTTTCTTT	CASSLSRTYTEAFF	TRBV7-3	TRBJ1-1	-	-
TGTGCCAGCAGCTTAACTCTAGCGGGAGGGAGCTCCTACAATGAGCAGTTCTTC	CASSLTLAGGSSYNEQFF	TRBV11-1	TRBJ2-1	TRBD2	-
TGTGCCAGCAGTCCCGTTTGGGGGGCCTATCAGCCCCAGCATTTT	CASSPVWGAYQPQHF	TRBV28	TRBJ1-5	-	many
TGCAGTTCTCTTCGACAGGTCACCCGCGAGCAGTACTTC	CSSLRQVTREQYF	TRBV20-1	TRBJ2-7	-	-
TGCGCCAGCAGCTCACGACTCCCAGAGGATACGCAGTATTTT	CASSSRLPEDTQYF	TRBV4-1	TRBJ2-3	-	-
TGCAGTGCTAGGACATACAATCAGCCCCAGCATTTT	CSARTYNQPQHF	TRBV20-1	TRBJ1-5	-	-
TGTGCCAGCAGTAGCCCACTAGCGGGAGGCCCTAGCTCCTACAATGAGCAGTTCTTC	CASSSPLAGGPSSYNEQFF	TRBV6-1	TRBJ2-1	TRBD2	-
TGTGCCAGCAGTCCGGGACTAGCGGGAGCTGGGACCGGGGAGCTGTTTTTT	CASSPGLAGAGTGELFF	TRBV12-3/TRBV12-4	TRBJ2-2	TRBD2	-
TGTGCCAGCAGCCCCGGGGTCCGGGGGAGCAATCAGCCCCAGCATTTT	CASSPGVRGSNQPQHF	TRBV28	TRBJ1-5	-	many
TGTGCCAGCGGGAGGCGGGTAGATACGCAGTATTTT	CASGRRVDTQYF	TRBV6-1	TRBJ2-3	-	many
TGTGCCAGCAGTTACCGGGGGTCCTACGAGCAGTACTTC	CASSYRGSYEQYF	TRBV6-5	TRBJ2-7	-	many
TGTGCCAGCAGTTTGGTCAGCTATCAAGAGACCCAGTACTTC	CASSLVSYQETQYF	TRBV12-3/TRBV12-4	TRBJ2-5	-	few
TGTGCCAGCATGGAGGGGACAGGAATTTTTTCGACCACTGAAGCTTTCTTT	CASMEGTGIFSTTEAFF	TRBV6-2/TRBV6-3	TRBJ1-1	TRBD1	-
TGCAGTGCTAGAGATAGTGGCGACTCCCGGGGCTTT	CSARDSGDSRGF	TRBV20-1	TRBJ2-3	-	many
TGTGCCACCAGCAGAGACAACAGGGGAGTAGATCAGCCCCAGCATTTT	CATSRDNRGVDQPQHF	TRBV15	TRBJ1-5	TRBD1	many
TGTGCCAGCAGGTACCGAAATGAGCAGTTCTTC	CASRYRNEQFF	TRBV6-5	TRBJ2-1	-	many
TGTGCCAGCAGCTTATTAACTAGCGGCTACAATGAGCAGTTCTTC	CASSLLTSGYNEQFF	TRBV7-6	TRBJ2-1	TRBD2	-
TGTGCCTGCAGTTTCCTGGGGGCAAACGAGCAGTACTTC	CACSFLGANEQYF	TRBV6-5	TRBJ2-7	-	-
TGTGCCAGCAGCTTGGACCCCTCGGGGCTGGGCAATCAGCCCCAGCATTTT	CASSLDPSGLGNQPQHF	TRBV7-2	TRBJ1-5	-	-
TGTGCCATCAGGATCACAGATACGCAGTATTTT	CAIRITDTQYF	TRBV10-3	TRBJ2-3	-	-
TGTGCCAGCGGTTTATGGCAGGGTCTTTCTGGGGCCAACGTCCTGACTTTC	CASGLWQGLSGANVLTF	TRBV27	TRBJ2-6	-	once
TGTGCCAGCAGTTACAGGGGCCTTAGCTCCTACAATGAGCAGTTCTTC	CASSYRGLSSYNEQFF	TRBV6-2/TRBV6-3	TRBJ2-1	-	-
TGTGCCAGCAGTTTACAGACAGGGGGGAGAGAGACCCAGTACTTC	CASSLQTGGRETQYF	TRBV12-3/TRBV12-4	TRBJ2-5	TRBD1	-
TGCAGTGCTAGACTCGGCGTATTTGGAGAAAAACTGTTTTTT	CSARLGVFGEKLFF	TRBV20-1	TRBJ1-4	-	few
TGTGCCACCTCGGGGGGGCTCGGTCGGGAAACTGAAGCTTTCTTT	CATSGGLGRETEAFF	TRBV24-1	TRBJ1-1	-	once
TGTGCCAACAGCTTAAGGACAGGGTTCAATGAGCAGTTCTTC	CANSLRTGFNEQFF	TRBV5-4	TRBJ2-1	TRBD1	once
TGTGCCAGCAGCCAAGCCCCAGGGATGAACACCGGGGAGCTGTTTTTT	CASSQAPGMNTGELFF	TRBV4-2	TRBJ2-2	-	few
TGTGCCACCAGCAGAGCGGCAGGAGCGGAGACCTATGGCTACACCTTC	CATSRAAGAETYGYTF	TRBV15	TRBJ1-2	-	many
TGTGCCAGCAGTTTAGGGCTGGGAATTTATGGCTACACCTTC	CASSLGLGIYGYTF	TRBV12-3/TRBV12-4	TRBJ1-2	-	-
TGTGCCAGCAGTCCGTACACGGAGACCCAGTACTTC	CASSPYTETQYF	TRBV6-2/TRBV6-3	TRBJ2-5	-	-
TGCGCCAGCAGTATCCTAGCGGGATTCTACAATGAGCAGTTCTTC	CASSILAGFYNEQFF	TRBV5-1	TRBJ2-1	TRBD2	-
TGTGCCAGTACCCTAGCGGGAGCCACAGATACGCAGTATTTT	CASTLAGATDTQYF	TRBV7-9	TRBJ2-3	TRBD2	few
TGTGCCAGCAGCTTAGGACAGGGGGGTCTGGGGGAGACCCAGTACTTC	CASSLGQGGLGETQYF	TRBV7-6	TRBJ2-5	TRBD1	few
TGTGCCAGCAGCCTTGGGACTAGCGGAGATACGCAGTATTTT	CASSLGTSGDTQYF	TRBV28	TRBJ2-3	TRBD2	-
TGCAGTGCTAGAGTTACAGATTTGAACACTGAAGCTTTCTTT	CSARVTDLNTEAFF	TRBV20-1	TRBJ1-1	-	many
TGCAGTGCTAGAGACGACAGGGGGTCCAACGAGCAGTACTTC	CSARDDRGSNEQYF	TRBV20-1	TRBJ2-7	TRBD1	-
TGCAGTGCTATTAGCAATGAGCAGTTCTTC	CSAISNEQFF	TRBV20-1	TRBJ2-1	-	few
TGTGCCAGCAGTTACTTCCTAGCGGGAGGGCCGGATACGCAGTATTTT	CASSYFLAGGPDTQYF	TRBV6-5	TRBJ2-3	TRBD2	few
TGTGCCAGCAGTACCCATTGGGAGGGCTATGGCTACACCTTC	CASSTHWEGYGYTF	TRBV12-3/TRBV12-4	TRBJ1-2	-	-
TGTGCCAGCAGCTTAGGGCGGGGGGCCTCCTACGAGCAGTACTTC	CASSLGRGASYEQYF	TRBV13	TRBJ2-7	TRBD2	-
TGTGCCAGCAGCTCTCAAACGGGCACTGAAGCTTTCTTT	CASSSQTGTEAFF	TRBV7-2	TRBJ1-1	-	few
TGTGCCAGCTCACAGAGAGAAGAAGAGACCCAGTACTTC	CASSQREEETQYF	TRBV18	TRBJ2-5	-	-
TGTGTTAGCAGTTACCCCGCGATCCCACGGCCCGGTAATGAAAAACTGTTTTTT	CVSSYPAIPRPGNEKLFF	TRBV6-2/TRBV6-3	TRBJ1-4	-	-
TGTGCCAGCAGCTCCCGACTAGCGGGGCTTATGAAGACCCAGTACTTC	CASSSRLAGLMKTQYF	TRBV6-2/TRBV6-3	TRBJ2-5	TRBD2	-
TGCAGTGCTAGGGACCGCCTGTGGGCCCGAATCTCCTACCAGCAGTACTTC	CSARDRLWARISYQQYF	TRBV20-1	TRBJ2-7	-	-
TGTGCCAGCAGTTACTCTATAGGGAGCGAGCAGTACTTC	CASSYSIGSEQYF	TRBV6-2/TRBV6-3	TRBJ2-7	-	many
TGTGCCAGCAGCTTAAGAAGGATCGGAGGCACAGATACGCAGTATTTT	CASSLRRIGGTDTQYF	TRBV11-2	TRBJ2-3	-	few
TGTGCCAGCAGCCCAGCGGGGGGAGTCGGCTACACCTTC	CASSPAGGVGYTF	TRBV7-3	TRBJ1-2	-	-
TGTGCCAGCAGCTTAGATATCGGGTCTCCATACACCTTC	CASSLDIGSPYTF	TRBV7-2	TRBJ1-2	-	-
TGTGCCAGCACCCCCCCGGGACCCACTAATGAGCAGTTCTTC	CASTPPGPTNEQFF	TRBV6-1	TRBJ2-1	-	many
TGTGCCAGCTACCCTAGCGGGAGAGCGGAGAATAAGCAGTTCTTC	CASYPSGRAENKQFF	TRBV6-2/TRBV6-3	TRBJ2-1	TRBD2	once